Sequencing of this T cell receptor beta chain was carried out in a study of cytomegalovirus exposure and HLA in healthy donors. Profiling relied on immunoSEQ multiplex PCR, and the TCRdb table lists in-frame clones only, not all of them. The sample holds roughly 130,000 clones; around nine tenths are singletons and the top ten take around 1.5%. The germline gives CDR1 WNHNN, CDR2 SYGVQD (reference sequence). With 9 bases removed from V and 2 bases from J, the gap between germline ends came to 17 bases. CDR3 length: 14 residues. The sequenced sample was PBMCs. The clonotype originates from a man under 40 in good health and CMV-seronegative. The chain has TRBV10-1 and TRBJ2-7; the D gene is possibly TRBD1 (6 bases). The CDR3 DNA is TGCGCCAGTGCTTCAGGACAGTTTACCTACGAGCAGTACTTC. Encoded protein: CASASGQFTYEQYF.